The source of this TCR beta chain is a study of long-term antiretroviral therapy in people with HIV. Study background: Earliest sampling preceded the 2015 immediate-ART recommendation by about a decade.

The study's findings and limits: Diversity measured after ART increased yet remained under transplant donor controls.

Investigators performed immunoSEQ version v3.0 at survey level. The assay was immunoSEQ multiplex PCR, and TCRdb's table has in-frame clones only and misses some. The sample includes about 20,000 clones, approximately 86% of them seen just once. Concerning this clone itself: Its target is not known.

It was in the United States that all participants with HIV were treated. The germline CDR1 and CDR2 sequences are SGHTA and FQGNSA. This CDR3 is 13 amino acids long. The V and J ends lost 1 base and 7 bases respectively, with 11 bases between them. This sequence joins TRBV7-2 and TRBJ2-7, with D hard to call. This TCR was recovered from a man in his sixties with HIV. The specimen was unsorted PBMCs, collected 1.3 years after starting antiretroviral therapy. The CDR3 DNA reads TGTGCCAGCAGCTTAGAGCCCGAGGAGGAGCAGTACTTC. As protein: CASSLEPEEEQYF.